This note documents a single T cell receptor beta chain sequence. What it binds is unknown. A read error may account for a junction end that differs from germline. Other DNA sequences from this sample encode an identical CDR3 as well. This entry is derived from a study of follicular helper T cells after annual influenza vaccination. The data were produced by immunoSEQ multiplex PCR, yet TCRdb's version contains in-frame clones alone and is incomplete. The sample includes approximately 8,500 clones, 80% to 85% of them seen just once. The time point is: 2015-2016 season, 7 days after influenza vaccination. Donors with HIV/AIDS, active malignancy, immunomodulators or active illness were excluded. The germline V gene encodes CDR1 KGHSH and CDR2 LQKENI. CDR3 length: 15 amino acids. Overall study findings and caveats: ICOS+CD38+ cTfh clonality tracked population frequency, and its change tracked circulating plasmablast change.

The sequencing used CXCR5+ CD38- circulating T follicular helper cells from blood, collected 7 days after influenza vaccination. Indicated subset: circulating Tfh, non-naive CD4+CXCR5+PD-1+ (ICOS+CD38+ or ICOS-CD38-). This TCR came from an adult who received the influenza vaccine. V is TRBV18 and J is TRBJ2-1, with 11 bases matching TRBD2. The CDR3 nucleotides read TGTGCCAGCTCACCAGGGACTAGCGGTTACAATGAGCAATTCTTC. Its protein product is CASSPGTSGYNEQFF.